This record looks at one T cell receptor beta chain sequence and its context. Only in-frame clones appear in the TCRdb table, and some are missing; sequencing was by immunoSEQ multiplex PCR. Of about 100,000 clones listed, about 88% are singletons. Germline values: CDR1 SNHLY, CDR2 FYNNEI. V lost 2 bases and J lost 1, with 11 bases in between. The CDR3 runs to 15 residues. The sample originates from a study of T cell responses to AZD1222 COVID-19 vaccine. The chain uses TRBV2 and TRBJ1-1; a weak D match, TRBD1 (5 bases). The sample in question was peripheral blood, obtained on day 0 of AZD1222 vaccination. This TCR was sampled from an adult in good health. The CDR3 coding sequence is TGTGCCAGCAGTGAACCGGGACGGAGGAACACTGAAGCTTTCTTT. Translation gives CASSEPGRRNTEAFF.